This TCR beta chain derives from a study of T cells in Graves' hyperthyroidism and ophthalmopathy. As for the study in general: Initial diagnosis, before any treatment, was when peripheral blood was collected.

It was RNA transcripts that yielded the amplified TCR beta CDR3 regions. In the first-round RT-PCR of the TCR CDR3, the HTBI primer set was used. A single record per CDR3 protein comes from TCRdb applying MiXCR to the multiplex PCR reads. The table has approximately 410,000 distinct CDR3 sequences, roughly 14% seen once. The CDR3 consists of 15 residues. Germline V gene data show CDR1 as LNHDA and CDR2 as SQIVND (reference sequence). On this clonotype itself: As yet, its antigen is unknown. A read error may produce the germline difference seen at one junction end.

Whole-study results and caveats: Most thyroid clonotypes that were expanded above 0.001 also turned up in blood.

This receptor was taken from a man between 18 and 35 years old with Graves' ophthalmopathy. Source material: blood. The chain carries TRBV19 and TRBJ2-3, with D tentatively TRBD1 or TRBD2 (6 bases each). The CDR3 spells CASLSIGGTTDTQYF. The CDR3 coding sequence is TGCGCCAGCCTTAGTATTGGGGGGACAACAGATACGCAGTATTTT. Looking up the rest from reference TRBV19 and TRBJ2-3 gives the full variable domain: DGGITQSPKYLFRKEGQNVTLSCEQNLNHDAMYWYRQDPGQGLRLIYYSQIVNDFQKGDIAEGYSVSREKKESFPLTVTSAQKNPTAFYLCASLSIGGTTDTQYFGPGTRLTVL.